The 31 T cell receptor beta chains reported below all come from one sample, sequenced in a study of blood T cell repertoires in COVID-19. Sequencing used immunoSEQ multiplex PCR; TCRdb keeps in-frame clones, though not all of them. The data contain some 110,000 clones, around nine tenths of them singletons. Sequenced material: peripheral blood. These receptors originate from a man in his forties or fifties with COVID-19, enrolled during active disease.

V and J are TRBV4-1 and TRBJ2-4, with D possibly matching TRBD1 (6 bases). CDR1 and CDR2 from the germline V gene are MGHRA and YSYEKL. V lost 0 bases and J lost 0, with 15 bases in between. This CDR3 region has 18 residues. CDR3 sequence (DNA): TGCGCCAGCAGCCAAGATTATGGGGGCTCCCTAGCCAAAAACATTCAGTACTTC. This gives the protein CASSQDYGGSLAKNIQYF.

This chain joins TRBV30 and TRBJ2-7; 13 nucleotides line up with TRBD2. V gave up 3 bases and J gave up 2 bases; unmatched junction bases: 13. The CDR3 has 18 residues. Germline V lookup: CDR1 GTSNPN, CDR2 SVGIG (reference sequence). CDR3 DNA sequence: TGTGCCTGGAGCGAGATACTAGCGGGGGGGGGCAAGGCCTACGAGCAGTACTTC. Its translation is CAWSEILAGGGKAYEQYF. Variable domain in full (rest from reference TRBV30 and TRBJ2-7): SQTIHQWPATLVQPVGSPLSLECTVEGTSNPNLYWYRQAAGRGLQLLFYSVGIGQISSEVPQNLSASRPQDRQFILSSKKLLLSDSGFYLCAWSEILAGGGKAYEQYFGPGTRLTVT.

V and J are TRBV28 and TRBJ2-3; 9 bases are a match to TRBD1. Germline V CDR1 and CDR2: MDHEN, SYDVKM. The CDR3 loop spans 14 amino acids. V dropped 6 bases and J dropped 4; count of bases not matched to a gene: 5. The CDR3 region has the DNA TGTGCCAGCAGAATACAGGGGGCGGCAGATACGCAGTATTTT. Protein: CASRIQGAADTQYF.

This chain connects TRBV7-2 to TRBJ1-2; 10 bases agree with TRBD1. The CDR3 covers 14 residues. Losses at the gene ends were 2 bases for V and 8 bases for J; bases not matched to a gene: 5. The germline V gene encodes CDR1 SGHTA and CDR2 FQGNSA. The CDR3 DNA follows: TGTGCCAGCAGCTTATGGACAGGGGGGGAGGGCTACACCTTC. Translated, it gives CASSLWTGGEGYTF.

This rearrangement joins TRBV9 to TRBJ2-7; no definite D call. Trimming took off 4 bases at V and 4 bases at J, with 9 bases between the two ends. The CDR3 extends over 12 amino acids. The V gene's germline CDR1 is SGDLS and CDR2 YYNGEE. DNA for the CDR3: TGTGCCAGCAGCCCCTACTCTTACGAGCAGTACTTC. It encodes CASSPYSYEQYF. Full variable domain (rest looked up from reference TRBV9 and TRBJ2-7): DSGVTQTPKHLITATGQRVTLRCSPRSGDLSVYWYQQSLDQGLQFLIQYYNGEERAKGNILERFSAQQFPDLHSELNLSSLELGDSALYFCASSPYSYEQYFGPGTRLTVT.

The rearrangement links TRBV13 to TRBJ2-1; TRBD1 matches 8 bases. Germline lookup yields CDR1 PRHDT and CDR2 FYEKMQ (reference sequence). This CDR3 has 14 amino acids. V shed 5 bases and J 10 bases; nucleotides not matched to a gene: 10. CDR3 nucleotide sequence: TGTGCCAGCAGCCCAGCGACCAGGGGGCGCGAGCAGTTCTTC. Protein: CASSPATRGREQFF. Filled out from reference TRBV13 and TRBJ2-1, the complete variable domain reads AAGVIQSPRHLIKEKRETATLKCYPIPRHDTVYWYQQGPGQDPQFLISFYEKMQSDKGSIPDRFSAQQFSDYHSELNMSSLELGDSALYFCASSPATRGREQFFGPGTRLTVL.

CDR3 region: CASSLRLSRGNEQFF. The CDR3 DNA reads as TGTGCCAGCAGTTTAAGGCTTTCCCGAGGCAATGAGCAGTTCTTC. The chain employs TRBV28 and TRBJ2-1; D gene unclear. The CDR3 covers 15 residues. Between the trimmed V and J ends, which lost 2 bases and 6 bases, there was a span of 14 bases. The germline gives CDR1 MDHEN, CDR2 SYDVKM.

This clone has only one observation. The genes are TRBV7-3 and TRBJ2-1, with D perhaps matching TRBD1 (6 bases). The CDR3 is made up of 13 amino acids. V was pared by 6 bases and J by 5 bases, with 11 bases between. The germline V gene encodes CDR1 SGHTA and CDR2 FQGTGA. CDR3 in DNA: TGTGCCAGCAGTGTGGGGGCTCACAATGAGCAGTTCTTC. The encoded protein is CASSVGAHNEQFF.

The chain combines TRBV5-4 with TRBJ2-7; possible D gene TRBD2, 6 bases. V was pared by 4 bases and J by 0 bases, with 8 bases between. This CDR3 is built from 13 residues. Germline lookup yields CDR1 SGHNT and CDR2 YYREEE (reference sequence). In nucleotides, the CDR3 is TGTGCCAGCAGCCCGCGGGGCTCCTACGAGCAGTACTTC. Protein sequence: CASSPRGSYEQYF.

The chain recombines TRBV24-1 with TRBJ1-1; unclear D gene. Germline V lookup: CDR1 KGHDR, CDR2 SFDVKD. V lost 0 bases and J 7 bases, leaving 5 bases between the germline ends. The CDR3 is 12 amino acids. This chain's CDR3 is CATSDLPSEAFF. The DNA for the CDR3 is TGTGCCACCAGTGATTTGCCTAGTGAAGCTTTCTTT.

The rearrangement uses TRBV5-1 and TRBJ2-2, with TRBD2 matching 7 bases. The CDR3 runs 15 residues. Germline V gene sequence: CDR1 SGHRS, CDR2 YFSETQ. After removal of 5 bases from V and 6 bases from J, the junction contained 10 bases not matched to a gene. The CDR3 loop is CASRLTRETAGELFF. CDR3 nucleotides: TGCGCCAGCAGGTTAACGCGGGAGACCGCCGGGGAGCTGTTTTTT.

V is TRBV6-5 and J is TRBJ1-2, with 11 bases fitting TRBD1. The ends lost 9 bases at V and 3 bases at J; junction bases unmatched: 9. Looked up from germline, CDR1 is MNHEY and CDR2 is SVGAGI. The CDR3 consists of 15 residues. DNA of the CDR3: TGTGCCAGTCGGCCCGGACAGGGGGCGGACTATGGCTACACCTTC. Amino acids: CASRPGQGADYGYTF.

This chain connects TRBV6-2 or TRBV6-3 to TRBJ1-2; a weak D match, TRBD1 (6 bases). CDR1 and CDR2 from the germline V gene are MNHEY and SVGEGT. CDR3 length equals 15 residues. The V end was cut by 3 bases, the J end by 3 bases, with 14 bases between. CDR3 bases: TGTGCCAGCAGTTATGGTAACCGACAGGACTATGGCTACACCTTC. It encodes CASSYGNRQDYGYTF.

This sequence joins TRBV4-2 and TRBJ2-2; TRBD2 might be the D (6 bases). The CDR3 spans 15 residues. The V and J ends lost 0 bases and 6 bases respectively, with 11 bases between them. CDR1 and CDR2 from the germline V gene are LGHNA and YNFKEQ. CDR3 nucleotides: TGTGCCAGCAGCCAAGATTGGCGGGGTTCCGGGGAGCTGTTTTTT. The encoded protein is CASSQDWRGSGELFF.

The rearrangement uses TRBV6-5 and TRBJ1-6; 7 positions match TRBD1. Trimming took 6 bases from V and 8 from J; bases not matched to a gene: 7. CDR3 length: 14 residues. Looked up from germline, CDR1 is MNHEY and CDR2 is SVGAGI. The CDR3 region is CASRAGTDHSPLHF. The CDR3 region has the DNA TGTGCCAGCAGGGCCGGGACAGATCATTCACCCCTCCACTTT.

The V and J genes are TRBV12-3 or TRBV12-4 and TRBJ1-1; 7 bases align to TRBD1. V lost 7 bases and J lost 4; bases outside the gene matches: 6. The CDR3 has 13 residues. CDR3 region: CASTNSGGTEAFF. The CDR3, as DNA: TGTGCCAGCACCAACTCAGGGGGCACTGAAGCTTTCTTT.

The chain links TRBV2 to TRBJ2-3; D possibly corresponds to TRBD2 (7 bases). The V end lost 10 bases, the J end lost 5 bases, and 16 bases lay between the germline ends. The CDR3 spans 13 residues. The germline V gene has CDR1 SNHLY and CDR2 FYNNEI. CDR3 protein: CATSAGQLDTQYF. CDR3 in DNA: TGTGCCACCTCAGCGGGACAACTAGATACGCAGTATTTT.

This clone was counted once. The limits of the CDR3 on the DNA are not certain, so only TCRdb's listed CDR3 is given. The chain uses TRBV6-6 and TRBJ1-1. Including both end residues, the CDR3 is 13 amino acids long. Germline-derived CDR1 and CDR2 are MNHNY and SVGAGI (reference sequence). This CDR3 reads CASSTSGTLEAFF.

About this clone: This same CDR3 is encoded by further DNA sequences in the sample. The chain links TRBV24-1 to TRBJ1-5; D remains ambiguous. Germline CDR1 and CDR2: KGHDR and SFDVKD. The CDR3 sequence is 12 residues long. V shed 3 bases and J shed 5 bases, with 4 bases lying between them. Here the CDR3 reads CATSDPDQPQHF. For the CDR3, the DNA is TGTGCCACCAGTGATCCGGATCAGCCCCAGCATTTT.

The rearrangement joins TRBV9 to TRBJ2-1; TRBD1 is a possible D gene (6 bases). The CDR3 covers 17 residues. V lost 0 bases, J lost 2 bases, and 15 bases lay in between. Germline V gives CDR1 SGDLS, CDR2 YYNGEE. The CDR3: CASSVEGEGVAYNEQFF. In DNA, the CDR3 is TGTGCCAGCAGCGTAGAGGGGGAAGGGGTAGCCTACAATGAGCAGTTCTTC.

The gene calls are TRBV9 and TRBJ2-1; no reliable D call. Germline V gene sequence: CDR1 SGDLS, CDR2 YYNGEE. V lost 7 bases and J 2 bases, leaving 10 bases between the germline ends. The CDR3 is 13 amino acids. The CDR3 DNA follows: TGTGCCAGCGGCGCGGCGGCCTACAATGAGCAGTTCTTC. This sequence encodes CASGAAAYNEQFF.

V usage is TRBV6-5 and J usage is TRBJ1-4; a weak D match, TRBD1 (5 bases). The CDR3 extends over 15 amino acids. Germline V gene lookup returns CDR1 MNHEY and CDR2 SVGAGI. V lost 0 bases to trimming and J lost 2 bases, with 7 bases between them. CDR3 in amino acids: CASSYSGGTNEKLFF. For the CDR3, the DNA is TGTGCCAGCAGTTACTCTGGGGGGACTAATGAAAAACTGTTTTTT.

The V gene is TRBV5-5, the J gene TRBJ1-4; 8 bases are shared with TRBD1. The CDR3 spans 17 residues. CDR1 is SGHKS and CDR2 is YYEKEE in the germline V gene (reference sequence). With 3 bases clipped from V and 0 bases from J, the junction kept 7 bases outside the gene matches. In nucleotides, the CDR3 is TGTGCCAGCAGCTCGGACAGGGCACTCACAACTAATGAAAAACTGTTTTTT. Its protein product is CASSSDRALTTNEKLFF.

The chain recombines TRBV28 with TRBJ1-2; maybe TRBD1 (6 bases). The CDR3 has 11 residues. CDR1 and CDR2 (germline): MDHEN, SYDVKM. Trimming stripped 6 bases from V and 8 bases from J, with 10 bases between. CDR3 sequence reads: CASRTGSGYTF. For the CDR3, the DNA is TGTGCCAGCAGAACAGGGTCCGGCTACACCTTC.

The chain combines TRBV20-1 with TRBJ2-1; D uncertain. In germline, CDR1 is DFQATT, CDR2 SNEGSKA (reference sequence). The CDR3 has 12 residues. Trimming took off 3 bases at V and 6 bases at J, with 9 bases between the two ends. The CDR3 loop is CSASGTTNEQFF. DNA for the CDR3: TGCAGTGCTAGTGGTACTACCAATGAGCAGTTCTTC.

V and J are TRBV10-3 and TRBJ2-3, with TRBD1 identical over 10 bases. Trimming took 6 bases from V and 4 from J; bases not matched to a gene: 7. Germline V gives CDR1 ENHRY, CDR2 SYGVKD. This CDR3 region has 15 residues. Written as DNA, the CDR3 is TGTGCCATCAGGGTAGACAGGGGGCCAGCAGATACGCAGTATTTT. Translated: CAIRVDRGPADTQYF.

A word on this clone: The germline gene is not matched at one end of the junction; a read error may be the cause. The genes are TRBV19 and TRBJ1-1; D may be TRBD1 (6 bases). The length of the CDR3 is 15 residues. The germline V gene has CDR1 LNHDA and CDR2 SQIVND (reference sequence). CDR3 DNA: TGTGCCAGTAGTATCGTGGGAACAGGGAACCCTGAAGCTTTCTTT. Translation gives CASSIVGTGNPEAFF. Full variable domain (outside the CDR3, taken from reference TRBV19 and TRBJ1-1): DGGITQSPKYLFRKEGQNVTLSCEQNLNHDAMYWYRQDPGQGLRLIYYSQIVNDFQKGDIAEGYSVSREKKESFPLTVTSAQKNPTAFYLCASSIVGTGNPEAFFGQGTRLTVV.

The chain joins TRBV6-5 to TRBJ2-5; 7 bases fit TRBD1. With V trimmed by 5 bases and J by 5 bases, 8 bases remained unmatched. Germline V gives CDR1 MNHEY, CDR2 SVGAGI. The CDR3 loop spans 14 amino acids. The CDR3 DNA reads TGTGCCAGCAGTACCGACAGGGCGGGTGAGACCCAGTACTTC. Translating it yields CASSTDRAGETQYF.

The J gene is TRBJ2-5, the V gene TRBV19, with 7 bases matching TRBD1. Germline trimming cut 9 bases from V and 5 bases from J; bases unmatched to any gene: 12. This CDR3 is built from 14 residues. Germline V CDR1 and CDR2: LNHDA, SQIVND (reference sequence). CDR3 sequence reads: CASTDRHPPETQYF. The CDR3, as DNA: TGTGCCAGCACGGACAGGCACCCCCCCGAGACCCAGTACTTC.

V gene TRBV10-3 combines with J gene TRBJ2-1, with D perhaps TRBD1 (6 bases). Looked up from germline, CDR1 is ENHRY and CDR2 is SYGVKD. The CDR3 has 15 amino acids. V gave up 0 bases and J gave up 0 bases, with 6 bases separating them. CDR3: CAISESGGSYNEQFF. The DNA for the CDR3 is TGTGCCATCAGTGAGTCAGGGGGCTCCTACAATGAGCAGTTCTTC.

Written as DNA, the CDR3 is TGTGCCTGGAGTGTAGGGGGCTACGAGCAGTACGTC. Translating gives CAWSVGGYEQYV. This chain connects TRBV30 to TRBJ2-7; maybe TRBD1 (6 bases). V was shortened by 0 bases and J by 3 bases, with 6 bases between the two germline ends. The germline V gene has CDR1 GTSNPN and CDR2 SVGIG (reference sequence). CDR3 length: 12 residues.